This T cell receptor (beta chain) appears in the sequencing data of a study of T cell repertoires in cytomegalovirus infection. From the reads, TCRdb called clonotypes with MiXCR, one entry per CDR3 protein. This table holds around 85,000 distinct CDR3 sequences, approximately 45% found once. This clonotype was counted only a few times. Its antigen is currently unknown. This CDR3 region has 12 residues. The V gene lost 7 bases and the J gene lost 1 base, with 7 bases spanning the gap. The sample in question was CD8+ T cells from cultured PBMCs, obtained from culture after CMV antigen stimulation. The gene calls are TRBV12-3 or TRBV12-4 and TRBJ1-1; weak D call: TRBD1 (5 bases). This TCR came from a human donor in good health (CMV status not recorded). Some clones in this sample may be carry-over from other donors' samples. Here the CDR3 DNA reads TGTGCCAGCACCCAGGGGAACACTGAAGCTTTCTTT. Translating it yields CASTQGNTEAFF.